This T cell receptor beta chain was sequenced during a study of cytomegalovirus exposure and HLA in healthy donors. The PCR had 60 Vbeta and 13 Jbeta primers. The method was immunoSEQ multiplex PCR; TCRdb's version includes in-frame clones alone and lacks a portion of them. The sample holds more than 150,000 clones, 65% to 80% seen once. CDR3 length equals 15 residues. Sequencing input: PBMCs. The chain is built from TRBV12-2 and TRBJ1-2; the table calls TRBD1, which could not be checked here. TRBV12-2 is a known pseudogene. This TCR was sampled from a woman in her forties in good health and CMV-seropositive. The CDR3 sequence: CASRCDRGEAYGYTF. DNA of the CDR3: TGTGCAAGTCGCTGCGACAGGGGAGAAGCCTATGGCTACACCTTC.